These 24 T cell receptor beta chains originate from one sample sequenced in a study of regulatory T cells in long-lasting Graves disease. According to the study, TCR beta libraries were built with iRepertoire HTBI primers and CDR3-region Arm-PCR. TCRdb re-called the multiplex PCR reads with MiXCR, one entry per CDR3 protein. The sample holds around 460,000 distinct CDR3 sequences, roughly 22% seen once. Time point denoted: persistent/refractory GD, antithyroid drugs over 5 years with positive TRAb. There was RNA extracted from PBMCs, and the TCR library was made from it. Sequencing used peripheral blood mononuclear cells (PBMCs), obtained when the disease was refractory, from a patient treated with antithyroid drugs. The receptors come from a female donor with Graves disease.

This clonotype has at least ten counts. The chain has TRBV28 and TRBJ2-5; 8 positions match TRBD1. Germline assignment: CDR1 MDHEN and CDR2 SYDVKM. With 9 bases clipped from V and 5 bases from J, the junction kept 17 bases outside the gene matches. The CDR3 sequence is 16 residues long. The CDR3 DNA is TGTGCCAGAGGGCACGGTACAGGGGGTATATTGGAGACCCAGTACTTC. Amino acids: CARGHGTGGILETQYF. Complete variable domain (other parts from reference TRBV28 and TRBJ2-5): DVKVTQSSRYLVKRTGEKVFLECVQDMDHENMFWYRQDPGLGLRLIYFSYDVKMKEKGDIPEGYSVSREKKERFSLILESASTNQTSMYLCARGHGTGGILETQYFGPGTRLLVL.

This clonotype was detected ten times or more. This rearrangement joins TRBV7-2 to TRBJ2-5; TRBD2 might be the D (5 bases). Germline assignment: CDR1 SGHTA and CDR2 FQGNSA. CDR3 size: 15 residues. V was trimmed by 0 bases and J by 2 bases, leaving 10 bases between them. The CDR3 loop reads CASSLAGSGQETQYF. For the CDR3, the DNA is TGTGCCAGCAGCTTAGCAGGGAGTGGGCAAGAGACCCAGTACTTC. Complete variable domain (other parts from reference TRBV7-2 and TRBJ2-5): GAGVSQSPSNKVTEKGKDVELRCDPISGHTALYWYRQSLGQGLEFLIYFQGNSAPDKSGLPSDRFSAERTGGSVSTLTIQRTQQEDSAVYLCASSLAGSGQETQYFGPGTRLLVL.

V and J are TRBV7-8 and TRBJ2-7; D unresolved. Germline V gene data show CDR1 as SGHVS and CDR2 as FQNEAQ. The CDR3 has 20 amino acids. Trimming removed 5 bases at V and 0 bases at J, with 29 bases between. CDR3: CASSRISYERKVDSSYEQYF. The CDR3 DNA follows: TGTGCCAGCAGCCGCATATCTTACGAGCGAAAGGTAGATTCCTCCTACGAGCAGTACTTC.

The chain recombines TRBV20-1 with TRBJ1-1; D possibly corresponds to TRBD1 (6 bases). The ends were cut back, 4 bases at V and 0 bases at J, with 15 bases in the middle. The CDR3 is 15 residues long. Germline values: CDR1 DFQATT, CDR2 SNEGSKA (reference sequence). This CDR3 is CSAKDQGQLNTEAFF. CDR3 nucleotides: TGCAGTGCTAAGGACCAGGGACAACTGAACACTGAAGCTTTCTTT.

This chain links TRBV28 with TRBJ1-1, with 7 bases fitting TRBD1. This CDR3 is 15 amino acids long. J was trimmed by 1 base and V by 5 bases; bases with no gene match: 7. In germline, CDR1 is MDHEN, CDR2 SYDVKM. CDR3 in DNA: TGTGCCAGCAGTGGTCCGGGACAGAAGAACACTGAAGCTTTCTTT. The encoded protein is CASSGPGQKNTEAFF.

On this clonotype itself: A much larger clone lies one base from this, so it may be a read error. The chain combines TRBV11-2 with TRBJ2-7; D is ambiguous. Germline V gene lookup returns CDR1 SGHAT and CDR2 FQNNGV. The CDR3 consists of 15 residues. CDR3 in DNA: TGTGCCAGCAGCTTAAACCTTGAGCACCCCTACGAGCAGTGCTTC. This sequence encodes CASSLNLEHPYEQCF.

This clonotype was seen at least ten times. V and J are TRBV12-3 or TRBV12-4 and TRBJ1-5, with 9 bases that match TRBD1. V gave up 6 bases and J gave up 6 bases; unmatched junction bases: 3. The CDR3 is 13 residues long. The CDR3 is CASRTGGGQPQHF. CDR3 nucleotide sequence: TGTGCCAGCAGAACAGGGGGCGGTCAGCCCCAGCATTTT.

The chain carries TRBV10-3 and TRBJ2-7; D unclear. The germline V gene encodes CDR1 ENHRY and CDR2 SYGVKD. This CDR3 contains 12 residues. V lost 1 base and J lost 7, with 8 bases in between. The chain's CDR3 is CAISEYTEEQYF. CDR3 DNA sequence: TGTGCCATCAGTGAGTATACAGAAGAGCAGTACTTC.

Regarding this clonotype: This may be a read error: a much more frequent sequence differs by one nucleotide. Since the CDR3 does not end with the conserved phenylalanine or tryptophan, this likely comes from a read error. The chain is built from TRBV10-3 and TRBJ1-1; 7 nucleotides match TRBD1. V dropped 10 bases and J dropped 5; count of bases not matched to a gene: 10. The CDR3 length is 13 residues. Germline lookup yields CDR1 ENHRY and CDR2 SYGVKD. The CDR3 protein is CATSPDRETEAFS. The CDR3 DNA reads TGTGCCACCTCTCCCGACAGGGAGACTGAAGCTTTCTCT.

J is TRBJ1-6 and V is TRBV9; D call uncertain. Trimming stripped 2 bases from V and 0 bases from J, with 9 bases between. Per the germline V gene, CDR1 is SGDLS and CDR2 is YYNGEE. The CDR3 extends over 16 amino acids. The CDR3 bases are TGTGCCAGCAGCGTCGGCCGTAACTCCTATAATTCACCCCTCCACTTT. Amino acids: CASSVGRNSYNSPLHF.

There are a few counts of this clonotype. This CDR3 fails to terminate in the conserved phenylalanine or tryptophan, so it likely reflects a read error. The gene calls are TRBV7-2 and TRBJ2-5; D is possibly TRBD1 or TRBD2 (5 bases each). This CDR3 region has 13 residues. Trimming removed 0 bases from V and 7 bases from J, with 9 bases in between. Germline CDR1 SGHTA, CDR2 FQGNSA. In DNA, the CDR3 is TGTGCCAGCAGCTTAGCGGGGGTCGGGACCCAGTACTCC. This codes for CASSLAGVGTQYS.

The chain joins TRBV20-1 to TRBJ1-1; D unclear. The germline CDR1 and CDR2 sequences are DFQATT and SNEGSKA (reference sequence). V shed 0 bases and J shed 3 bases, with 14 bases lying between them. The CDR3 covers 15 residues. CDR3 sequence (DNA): TGCAGTGCTAGAGATCCCCCGGGAAGGGACACTGAAGCTTTCTTT. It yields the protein CSARDPPGRDTEAFF.

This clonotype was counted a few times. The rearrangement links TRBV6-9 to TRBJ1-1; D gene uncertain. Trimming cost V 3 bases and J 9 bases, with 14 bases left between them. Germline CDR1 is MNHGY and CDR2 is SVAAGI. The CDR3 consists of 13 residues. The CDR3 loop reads CASSYGPEGKAFF. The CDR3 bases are TGTGCCAGCAGTTACGGTCCCGAGGGAAAAGCTTTCTTT.

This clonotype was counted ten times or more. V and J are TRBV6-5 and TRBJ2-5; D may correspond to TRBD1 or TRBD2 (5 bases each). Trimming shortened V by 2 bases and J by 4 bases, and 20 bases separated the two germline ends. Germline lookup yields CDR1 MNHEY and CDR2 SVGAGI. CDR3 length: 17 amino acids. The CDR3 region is CASSYDAVGEGRETQYF. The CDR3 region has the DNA TGTGCCAGCAGTTACGACGCGGTGGGAGAGGGGAGAGAGACCCAGTACTTC.

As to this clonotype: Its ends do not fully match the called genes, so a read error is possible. CDR3 amino acids: CASSSLGTGAYEQHF. CDR3 bases: TGTGCCAGCAGTTCCCTTGGGACAGGGGCCTACGAGCAGCACTTC. This chain connects TRBV12-3 or TRBV12-4 to TRBJ2-7, with 10 bases matching TRBD1. This CDR3 spans 15 amino acids.

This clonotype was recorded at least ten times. The CDR3 loop is CASRGTRNSPLHF. The CDR3 DNA follows: TGTGCCAGCAGGGGGACACGGAATTCACCCCTCCACTTT. The J gene is TRBJ1-6, the V gene TRBV6-1; a possible D gene is TRBD1 (6 bases). The germline V gene has CDR1 MNHNS and CDR2 SASEGT. V was clipped by 6 bases and J by 7 bases, with 10 bases between them. The CDR3 consists of 13 residues.

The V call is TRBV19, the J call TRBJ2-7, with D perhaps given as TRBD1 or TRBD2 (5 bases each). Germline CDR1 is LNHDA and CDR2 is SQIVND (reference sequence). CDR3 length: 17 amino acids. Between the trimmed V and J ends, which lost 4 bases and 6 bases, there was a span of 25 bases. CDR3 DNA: TGTGCCAGTAGTAAGGGCGGCTATCCAACCCAGGGACGCGAGCAGTACTTC. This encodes CASSKGGYPTQGREQYF.

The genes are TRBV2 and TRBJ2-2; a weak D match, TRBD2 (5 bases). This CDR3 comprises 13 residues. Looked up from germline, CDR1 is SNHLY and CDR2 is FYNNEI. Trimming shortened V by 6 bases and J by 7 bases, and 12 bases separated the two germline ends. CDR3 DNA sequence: TGTGCCAGCAGAGACTCGGGGATCGGGGAGCTGTTTTTT. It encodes CASRDSGIGELFF.

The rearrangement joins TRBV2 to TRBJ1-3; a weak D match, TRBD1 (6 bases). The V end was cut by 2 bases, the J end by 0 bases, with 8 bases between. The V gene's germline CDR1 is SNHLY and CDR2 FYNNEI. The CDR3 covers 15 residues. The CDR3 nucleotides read TGTGCCAGCAGTGAATCCAGGGGCTCTGGAAACACCATATATTTT. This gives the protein CASSESRGSGNTIYF.

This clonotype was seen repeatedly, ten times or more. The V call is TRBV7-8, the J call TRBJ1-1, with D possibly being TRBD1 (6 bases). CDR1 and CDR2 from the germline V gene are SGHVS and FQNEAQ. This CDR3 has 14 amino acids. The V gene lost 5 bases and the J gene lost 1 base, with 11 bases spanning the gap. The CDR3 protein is CASSPSTGNTEAFF. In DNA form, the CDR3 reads TGTGCCAGCAGCCCCTCGACAGGGAACACTGAAGCTTTCTTT.

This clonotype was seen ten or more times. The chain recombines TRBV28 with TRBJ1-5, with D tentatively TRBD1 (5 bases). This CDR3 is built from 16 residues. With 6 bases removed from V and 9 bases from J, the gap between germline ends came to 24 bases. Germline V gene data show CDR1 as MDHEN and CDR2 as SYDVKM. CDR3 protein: CASRPSQLGVVWPQHF. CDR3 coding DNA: TGTGCCAGCAGACCCTCCCAACTAGGGGTTGTTTGGCCCCAGCATTTT.

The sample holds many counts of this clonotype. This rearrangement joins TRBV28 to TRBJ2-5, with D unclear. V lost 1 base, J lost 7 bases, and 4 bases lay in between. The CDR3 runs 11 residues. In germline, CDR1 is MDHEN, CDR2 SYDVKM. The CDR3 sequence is CASSLSVTQYF. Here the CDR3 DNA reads TGTGCCAGCAGTTTATCGGTGACCCAGTACTTC.

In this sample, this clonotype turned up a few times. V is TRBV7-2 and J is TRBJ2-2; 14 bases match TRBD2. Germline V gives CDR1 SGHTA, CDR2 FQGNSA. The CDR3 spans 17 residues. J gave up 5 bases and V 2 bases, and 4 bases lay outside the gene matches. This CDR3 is CASSLTGLAGVTGELFF. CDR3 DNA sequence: TGTGCCAGCAGCTTAACGGGACTAGCGGGAGTAACCGGGGAGCTGTTTTTT.

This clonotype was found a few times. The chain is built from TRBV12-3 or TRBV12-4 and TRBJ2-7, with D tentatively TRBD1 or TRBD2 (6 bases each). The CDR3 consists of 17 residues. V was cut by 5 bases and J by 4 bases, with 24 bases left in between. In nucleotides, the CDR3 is TGTGCCAGCAGTGTGACAGGCACACGTGGGACTTCTTACGAGCAGTACTTC. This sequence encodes CASSVTGTRGTSYEQYF.